These 19 T cell receptor beta chains originate from one sample sequenced in a study of technical replicates of blood from four donors. Only in-frame clones appear in the TCRdb table, and some are missing; sequencing was by immunoSEQ multiplex PCR. The profile shows over 70,000 clones, roughly 96% of them singletons. Sequencing input: T cells isolated from PBMCs. Source of these receptors: a human donor in good health.

The CDR3 nucleotides are TGCAGCGTTGATGGGGGGGACACTGAAGCTTTCTTT. Its translation is CSVDGGDTEAFF. The chain has TRBV29-1 and TRBJ1-1; D possibly corresponds to TRBD1 (5 bases). From germline, CDR1 is SQVTM and CDR2 ANQGSEA. Trimming cost V 3 bases and J 3 bases, with 8 bases left between them. CDR3 length equals 12 residues.

This chain uses TRBV7-6 with TRBJ2-2, with 9 bases that match TRBD1. Germline loops: CDR1 SGHVS, CDR2 FNYEAQ. CDR3 length: 14 residues. With V trimmed by 11 bases and J by 5 bases, 9 bases remained unmatched. The CDR3 sequence: CAGGDRADTGELFF. CDR3 coding DNA: TGTGCCGGGGGGGACAGGGCGGATACCGGGGAGCTGTTTTTT.

The gene calls are TRBV7-9 and TRBJ2-7, with 9 bases lining up with TRBD1. V lost 5 bases and J lost 2; bases outside the gene matches: 7. The CDR3 totals 15 residues. Germline CDR1 reads SEHNR; CDR2 reads FQNEAQ (reference sequence). The CDR3 is CASSPIGTGTYEQYF. CDR3 DNA: TGTGCCAGCAGCCCCATTGGGACAGGGACCTACGAGCAGTACTTC. Together with reference TRBV7-9 and TRBJ2-7, the CDR3 gives the full variable domain: DTGVSQNPRHKITKRGQNVTFRCDPISEHNRLYWYRQTLGQGPEFLTYFQNEAQLEKSRLLSDRFSAERPKGSFSTLEIQRTEQGDSAMYLCASSPIGTGTYEQYFGPGTRLTVT.

This chain uses TRBV5-1 with TRBJ2-7, with 10 bases matching TRBD1. Trimming cost V 7 bases and J 2 bases; bases outside gene matches: 12. The germline V gene encodes CDR1 SGHRS and CDR2 YFSETQ. This CDR3 is built from 16 residues. In DNA form, the CDR3 reads TGCGCCAGCTCGTCATCGGGACAGGGGATGACCTACGAGCAGTACTTC. This translates into CASSSSGQGMTYEQYF.

This chain joins TRBV4-1 and TRBJ2-7; the match to TRBD1 covers 8 bases. Germline trimming cut 4 bases from V and 6 bases from J; bases unmatched to any gene: 8. This CDR3 has 14 amino acids. The V gene's germline CDR1 is MGHRA and CDR2 YSYEKL. For the CDR3, the DNA is TGCGCCAGCAGCCCTGGACAGGGTCCTGGCGAGCAGTACTTC. Its translation: CASSPGQGPGEQYF.

The J gene is TRBJ2-7, the V gene TRBV28, with 10 bases matching TRBD1. Germline loops: CDR1 MDHEN, CDR2 SYDVKM. The CDR3 extends over 13 amino acids. The junction had 1 base not matched to a gene; V was cut back by 5 bases and J by 3 bases. CDR3 sequence reads: CASSRTGGYEQYF. DNA of the CDR3: TGTGCCAGCAGTAGGACAGGGGGCTACGAGCAGTACTTC.

The V and J genes are TRBV19 and TRBJ2-1; D gene ambiguous. This CDR3 is built from 13 residues. V gave up 7 bases and J gave up 8 bases, with 15 bases separating them. Germline CDR1 is LNHDA and CDR2 is SQIVND (reference sequence). CDR3 amino acids: CASTPPGRDEQFF. The CDR3 DNA reads as TGTGCCAGTACCCCCCCTGGCCGGGATGAGCAGTTCTTC. The entire variable domain, with the rest obtained from reference TRBV19 and TRBJ2-1, is as follows: DGGITQSPKYLFRKEGQNVTLSCEQNLNHDAMYWYRQDPGQGLRLIYYSQIVNDFQKGDIAEGYSVSREKKESFPLTVTSAQKNPTAFYLCASTPPGRDEQFFGPGTRLTVL.

The V call is TRBV19, the J call TRBJ2-7; D is possibly TRBD2 (5 bases). Germline V lookup: CDR1 LNHDA, CDR2 SQIVND (reference sequence). The V and J ends lost 8 bases and 4 bases respectively, with 15 bases between them. This CDR3 is 13 amino acids long. The CDR3 DNA follows: TGTGCCAGTCGGAAGGGTGGGAGTTACGAGCAGTACTTC. Amino acids: CASRKGGSYEQYF.

The rearrangement uses TRBV5-1 and TRBJ2-6; 13 nucleotides agree with TRBD2. From germline, CDR1 is SGHRS and CDR2 YFSETQ. CDR3 length: 20 amino acids. V lost 4 bases and J lost 0; bases outside the gene matches: 10. The CDR3 sequence: CASSQGLAGFFSSGANVLTF. The CDR3 region has the DNA TGCGCCAGCAGCCAGGGACTAGCGGGATTCTTCAGCTCTGGGGCCAACGTCCTGACTTTC.

The chain is built from TRBV5-1 and TRBJ1-3; TRBD1 agrees at 9 bases. The J segment lost 5 bases and the V segment lost 4 bases, leaving 4 bases of the junction unmatched. Germline V gene sequence: CDR1 SGHRS, CDR2 YFSETQ. CDR3 length: 14 amino acids. The CDR3 region has the DNA TGCGCCAGCAGCCAGACAGGGGGTAGAAACACCATATATTTT. Amino acids: CASSQTGGRNTIYF.

The DNA for the CDR3 is TGTGCCAGCAGCTCAGAATGGGCAGGGGGGTACACTGAAGCTTTCTTT. Encoded protein: CASSSEWAGGYTEAFF. The chain employs TRBV7-9 and TRBJ1-1; 7 nucleotides line up with TRBD1. The V gene's germline CDR1 is SEHNR and CDR2 FQNEAQ (reference sequence). The junction had 11 bases not matched to a gene; V was cut back by 4 bases and J by 3 bases. This CDR3 comprises 16 residues.

V and J are TRBV10-3 and TRBJ1-1, with 7 bases aligning to TRBD1. Losses at the gene ends were 8 bases for V and 3 bases for J; bases not matched to a gene: 0. The CDR3 covers 11 residues. The germline CDR1 and CDR2 sequences are ENHRY and SYGVKD. The CDR3 spells CAIGQDTEAFF. As DNA, the CDR3 is TGTGCCATCGGACAGGACACTGAAGCTTTCTTT.

The chain has TRBV27 and TRBJ1-1; D possibly corresponds to TRBD1 (5 bases). V dropped 5 bases and J dropped 1 base, with 17 bases sitting between them. The germline V gene has CDR1 MNHEY and CDR2 SMNVEV (reference sequence). CDR3 length: 16 residues. This CDR3 reads CASSTKYGQANTEAFF. The CDR3 coding sequence is TGTGCCAGCAGTACCAAATACGGACAAGCGAACACTGAAGCTTTCTTT.

The chain joins TRBV5-6 to TRBJ2-5, with D possibly matching TRBD1 (5 bases). This CDR3 has 17 residues. CDR1 SGHDT and CDR2 YYEEEE come from the germline V gene. Trimming shortened V by 3 bases and J by 3 bases, and 21 bases separated the two germline ends. The CDR3 loop is CASSSPQGLFLEETQYF. DNA for the CDR3: TGTGCCAGCAGCTCCCCTCAGGGTTTATTTTTGGAAGAGACCCAGTACTTC.

V and J are TRBV11-3 and TRBJ1-2; D perhaps matches TRBD1 (6 bases). The ends were cut back, 4 bases at V and 1 base at J, with 22 bases in the middle. CDR1 and CDR2 from the germline V gene are SGHNT and YENEEA. The CDR3 totals 18 residues. In nucleotides, the CDR3 is TGTGCCAGCAGCTCGTATTTGGATGGGACACCACGTAACTATGGCTACACCTTC. Translation: CASSSYLDGTPRNYGYTF.

The genes are TRBV6-5 and TRBJ2-7; D unresolved. V gave up 7 bases and J gave up 9 bases, with 16 bases separating them. The CDR3 is 12 amino acids. Germline V lookup: CDR1 MNHEY, CDR2 SVGAGI. The CDR3 loop reads CASKDESEWQYF. CDR3 DNA: TGTGCCAGCAAAGACGAATCGGAGTGGCAGTACTTC.

The chain carries TRBV30 and TRBJ2-1; 9 bases align to TRBD1. The CDR3 extends over 15 amino acids. Germline CDR1 reads GTSNPN; CDR2 reads SVGIG (reference sequence). The V and J ends lost 2 bases and 8 bases, in that order; junction bases with no gene match: 10. CDR3 sequence (DNA): TGTGCCTGGAGTCAGACAGGGGGATGGAGGGATGAGCAGTTCTTC. This gives the protein CAWSQTGGWRDEQFF.

The rearrangement links TRBV10-3 to TRBJ2-7; D unresolved. V was cut by 3 bases and J by 2 bases, with 8 bases left in between. The germline gives CDR1 ENHRY, CDR2 SYGVKD. This CDR3 contains 13 residues. The DNA for the CDR3 is TGTGCCATCAGTGAACAATCAACCTACGAGCAGTACTTC. Its protein is CAISEQSTYEQYF.

The table lists this clone with a few counts. The chain employs TRBV11-2 and TRBJ1-2; D gene ambiguous. This CDR3 spans 12 amino acids. V was clipped by 1 base and J by 5 bases, with 5 bases between them. CDR1 SGHAT and CDR2 FQNNGV come from the germline V gene. CDR3 loop: CASSLGEYGYTF. CDR3 DNA sequence: TGTGCCAGCAGCTTAGGCGAGTATGGCTACACCTTC.